Sequencing of this T cell receptor (beta chain) was carried out in a study of blood T cell repertoires in COVID-19. Trimming cost V 7 bases and J 2 bases; bases outside gene matches: 8. Germline V gene data show CDR1 as LNHDA and CDR2 as SQIVND (reference sequence). CDR3 length equals 14 residues. This clone was seen once. Measured with immunoSEQ multiplex PCR; TCRdb has only the in-frame clones, and not every one. Of some 400,000 clones in the sample, 81% were seen once. The sample consisted of peripheral blood. The V gene is TRBV19, the J gene TRBJ2-7, with 7 bases fitting TRBD1. This clonotype was sampled from a human donor with acute or convalescent COVID-19. The donor label of this sample is uncertain. The CDR3 region is CASKNPGQTYEQYF. The CDR3 region has the DNA TGTGCCAGTAAAAATCCGGGACAGACCTACGAGCAGTACTTC.